Listed here are 32 T cell receptor beta chains from one sample, sequenced in a study of spatial heterogeneity in lung cancer. Their cognate antigens are unknown. Whole-study findings and limits: Mutation counts in tumors were tracked by counts of expanded intratumoral alpha and beta TCRs.

In TCRdb, the 5' RACE reads were re-called with MiXCR into one record per CDR3 protein. This table holds under 15,000 distinct CDR3 sequences, 4.5% to 7% found once. Time point of the sample: sample taken at primary tumor resection. Sequencing used lung tumor tissue, obtained at surgery. These receptors originate from a female donor with early-stage non-small cell lung cancer.

This clonotype was counted at least ten times. This beta chain is an unintended read in a library built for alpha chains; its size means little. The gene calls are TRBV20-1 and TRBJ2-1; no definite D call. The V end was cut by 6 bases, the J end by 5 bases, with 14 bases between. The CDR3 consists of 13 residues. The germline V gene encodes CDR1 DFQATT and CDR2 SNEGSKA (reference sequence). The CDR3 region has the DNA TGCAGTGCCAGTGTTTTCGATAACAATGAGCAGTTCTTC. It yields the protein CSASVFDNNEQFF.

This clonotype is medium-sized by share. Because the library targeted alpha chains, this beta chain is an off-target read whose size means little. The chain couples TRBV11-2 to TRBJ2-1; possibly TRBD2 for D (5 bases). Germline CDR1 reads SGHAT; CDR2 reads FQNNGV. The CDR3 spans 17 residues. V lost 5 bases to trimming and J lost 0 bases, with 17 bases between them. The CDR3 region has the DNA TGTGCCAGCAGCCGGGAAGTTCCCTTAAGCTCCTACAATGAGCAGTTCTTC. Protein: CASSREVPLSSYNEQFF. Filled out from reference TRBV11-2 and TRBJ2-1, the complete variable domain reads EAGVAQSPRYKIIEKRQSVAFWCNPISGHATLYWYQQILGQGPKLLIQFQNNGVVDDSQLPKDRFSAERLKGVDSTLKIQPAKLEDSAVYLCASSREVPLSSYNEQFFGPGTRLTVL.

At least ten counts were recorded for this clonotype. Since it is a stray read in a library aimed at alpha chains, this beta chain has a size that is not meaningful. The genes are TRBV4-2 and TRBJ2-7; TRBD1 matches at 7 bases. This CDR3 contains 15 residues. V lost 4 bases and J lost 1; bases outside the gene matches: 7. Germline-derived CDR1 and CDR2 are LGHNA and YNFKEQ. Here the CDR3 reads CASSRDRATSYEQYF. The DNA of the CDR3 is TGTGCCAGCAGCCGCGACAGGGCAACATCCTACGAGCAGTACTTC.

This clonotype has only a few counts. Being off target in a library aimed at alpha chains, this beta chain has a size of little meaning. This rearrangement joins TRBV5-4 to TRBJ2-5, with 10 nucleotides matching TRBD2. The trim removed 3 bases at V and 5 bases at J, leaving 10 bases unmatched. Per germline, CDR1 SGHNT and CDR2 YYREEE (reference sequence). The CDR3 sequence is 16 residues long. This chain's CDR3 is CASSSDLAGVEETQYF. The CDR3 nucleotides are TGTGCCAGCAGCTCGGATCTAGCGGGAGTTGAGGAGACCCAGTACTTC.

This clonotype has ten or more counts. Within a library made for alpha chains, this beta chain is off target, and its count is uninformative. The chain couples TRBV12-3 or TRBV12-4 to TRBJ2-7; the D is unclear. V was cut by 3 bases and J by 0 bases, with 6 bases left in between. CDR3 length: 13 residues. The CDR3 coding sequence is TGTGCCAGCAGTTTCAGTTCCTCCTACGAGCAGTACTTC. Amino acid sequence: CASSFSSSYEQYF.

The table lists this clonotype with many counts. The library was built for alpha chains, so this beta chain is an off-target read and its size means little. This rearrangement joins TRBV9 to TRBJ1-1; D is unresolved. Germline CDR1 is SGDLS and CDR2 is YYNGEE. The CDR3 extends over 14 amino acids. The V and J ends lost 0 bases and 4 bases respectively, with 10 bases between them. The CDR3 protein is CASSVDIVRTEAFF. In nucleotides, the CDR3 is TGTGCCAGCAGCGTAGATATAGTTCGCACTGAAGCTTTCTTT.

In its sample, this clonotype was seen many times. Within a library made for alpha chains, this beta chain is off target, and its count is uninformative. The chain links TRBV5-1 to TRBJ1-1, with TRBD1 identical over 9 bases. Per the germline V gene, CDR1 is SGHRS and CDR2 is YFSETQ. The CDR3 is 11 amino acids. V lost 5 bases to trimming and J lost 8 bases; unmatched junction nucleotides: 1. The CDR3 DNA sequence: TGCGCCAGCAGGGGGACAGGGGAAGCTTTCTTT. This encodes CASRGTGEAFF. Using reference TRBV5-1 and TRBJ1-1 for the parts outside the CDR3, the full variable domain is KAGVTQTPRYLIKTRGQQVTLSCSPISGHRSVSWYQQTPGQGLQFLFEYFSETQRNKGNFPGRFSGRQFSNSRSEMNVSTLELGDSALYLCASRGTGEAFFGQGTRLTVV.

This clonotype was seen repeatedly, ten times or more. The size of this beta chain means little, since it is a stray read in a library made for alpha chains. CDR3 DNA sequence: TGTGCCAGCAGTTCCAGGGGGGAAAAACTGTTTTTT. It yields the protein CASSSRGEKLFF. The chain joins TRBV6-5 to TRBJ1-4; 7 nucleotides line up with TRBD1. The CDR3 is 12 amino acids. Trimming cost V 4 bases and J 8 bases; bases outside gene matches: 1. Germline V gene lookup returns CDR1 MNHEY and CDR2 SVGAGI.

This clonotype was seen repeatedly, ten times or more. This beta chain is a stray sequence in a library constructed for alpha chains; its clone size is not meaningful. The gene calls are TRBV2 and TRBJ1-5; D may be TRBD1 (5 bases). Trimming removed 6 bases at V and 2 bases at J, with 14 bases between. CDR1 is SNHLY and CDR2 is FYNNEI in the germline V gene. The CDR3 contains 15 residues. The CDR3 here is CASSPGGSRNQPQHF. The CDR3 DNA sequence: TGTGCCAGCAGCCCTGGGGGGAGTCGCAATCAGCCCCAGCATTTT.

At least ten counts were recorded for this clonotype. Little can be read into the size of this beta chain, an off-target read in a library designed for alpha chains. The chain recombines TRBV7-9 with TRBJ2-3; the D gene is possibly TRBD2 (5 bases). V was cut by 11 bases and J by 0 bases, with 12 bases left in between. Germline V gives CDR1 SEHNR, CDR2 FQNEAQ (reference sequence). This CDR3 region has 13 residues. CDR3 bases: TGTGCCGGAGAGAGGACTAGCACAGATACGCAGTATTTT. This translates into CAGERTSTDTQYF.

This clonotype rates as medium-sized. This beta chain represents an off-target read in a library built for alpha chains; its size is of limited meaning. The V call is TRBV28, the J call TRBJ2-5; 9 nucleotides align to TRBD1. V shed 6 bases, J shed 9 bases, and the junction held 17 bases outside the gene matches. This CDR3 is 16 amino acids long. Germline assignment: CDR1 MDHEN and CDR2 SYDVKM. This CDR3 is CASRRGRDRVPLAQYF. The CDR3 nucleotides read TGTGCCAGCAGACGAGGACGGGACAGGGTCCCCTTGGCCCAGTACTTC.

This clonotype was recorded many times. For a library built for alpha chains, this beta chain is a stray read; little rests on its size. The chain is built from TRBV29-1 and TRBJ2-1; D is unresolved. CDR1 is SQVTM and CDR2 is ANQGSEA in the germline V gene. The CDR3 has 13 amino acids. V lost 4 bases and J 2 bases, leaving 9 bases between the germline ends. The CDR3 loop reads CSVGELTYNEQFF. The CDR3 coding sequence is TGCAGCGTTGGTGAATTGACCTACAATGAGCAGTTCTTC.

The table lists this clonotype with a few counts. Since it is a stray read in a library aimed at alpha chains, this beta chain has a size that is not meaningful. V usage is TRBV11-3 and J usage is TRBJ2-2; D remains unclear. The CDR3 totals 14 residues. Germline CDR1 is SGHNT and CDR2 is YENEEA. Trimming took off 2 bases at V and 8 bases at J, with 12 bases between the two ends. For the CDR3, the DNA is TGTGCCAGCAGCTTATCCCCCGTCGGGGGGGAGCTGTTTTTT. Translated: CASSLSPVGGELFF.

This clonotype was observed many times. Since the library was made to target alpha chains, this beta chain is a stray read and its abundance is not meaningful. The V call is TRBV11-2, the J call TRBJ2-2, with D unclear. CDR3 length: 15 amino acids. V gave up 5 bases and J gave up 1 base, with 11 bases separating them. The germline gives CDR1 SGHAT, CDR2 FQNNGV. The CDR3 sequence: CASSPSWGNTGELFF. Here the CDR3 DNA reads TGTGCCAGCAGCCCATCCTGGGGGAACACCGGGGAGCTGTTTTTT.

The table lists this clonotype with many counts. This beta chain appears as a stray read in a library generated for alpha chains; its size is not informative. The chain uses TRBV29-1 and TRBJ1-5; 7 bases fit TRBD1. The germline V gene has CDR1 SQVTM and CDR2 ANQGSEA. With V trimmed by 6 bases and J by 4 bases, 9 bases remained unmatched. CDR3 length: 14 residues. The CDR3, as DNA: TGCAGCGTGCTGTGGGGGGACAGAAATCAGCCCCAGCATTTT. Its translation: CSVLWGDRNQPQHF.

This clonotype was recorded at least ten times. This beta chain is an unintended read in a library built for alpha chains; its size means little. The chain joins TRBV11-2 to TRBJ1-2, with 11 bases that match TRBD1. Looked up from germline, CDR1 is SGHAT and CDR2 is FQNNGV. V shed 7 bases, J shed 7 bases, and the junction held 11 bases outside the gene matches. The CDR3 loop spans 15 amino acids. The CDR3 spells CASKGLDRGLGGYTF. For the CDR3, the DNA is TGTGCCAGCAAAGGATTGGACAGGGGGCTAGGTGGCTACACCTTC.

This clonotype was counted at least ten times. Found in a library prepared for alpha chains, this beta chain is an off-target read, and its abundance has little meaning. The J gene is TRBJ2-7, the V gene TRBV5-1, with D perhaps TRBD1 (5 bases). Germline CDR1 SGHRS, CDR2 YFSETQ. V was cut by 0 bases and J by 8 bases, with 12 bases left in between. The CDR3 runs to 13 residues. The CDR3 loop reads CASSLDANRKQYF. CDR3 nucleotides: TGCGCCAGCAGCTTGGACGCTAACAGGAAGCAGTACTTC.

This clonotype was counted ten times or more. This beta chain represents an off-target read in a library built for alpha chains; its size is of limited meaning. The gene calls are TRBV6-1 and TRBJ2-3, with TRBD2 matching over 12 bases. This CDR3 contains 16 residues. Germline lookup yields CDR1 MNHNS and CDR2 SASEGT. With 6 bases clipped from V and 5 bases from J, the junction kept 9 bases outside the gene matches. CDR3: CASRARLAGALDTQYF. DNA for the CDR3: TGTGCCAGCAGAGCTCGACTAGCGGGGGCTCTAGATACGCAGTATTTT.

This clonotype was detected ten times or more. As an off-target read in a library built for alpha chains, this beta chain has a frequency of little significance. The rearrangement uses TRBV7-2 and TRBJ2-7; 10 bases are a match to TRBD2. V was pared by 2 bases and J by 6 bases, with 7 bases of the junction left unmatched. CDR1 and CDR2 (germline): SGHTA, FQGNSA. The CDR3 sequence is 15 residues long. The CDR3 nucleotides read TGTGCCAGCAGCTTATGGAGCGGGGGGGCTTTCGAGCAGTACTTC. This sequence encodes CASSLWSGGAFEQYF. Supplemented by reference TRBV7-2 and TRBJ2-7, the full variable domain reads GAGVSQSPSNKVTEKGKDVELRCDPISGHTALYWYRQSLGQGLEFLIYFQGNSAPDKSGLPSDRFSAERTGGSVSTLTIQRTQQEDSAVYLCASSLWSGGAFEQYFGPGTRLTVT.

This clonotype was seen ten or more times. This beta chain lies outside the target of a library built for alpha chains; its clone size means little. The V gene is TRBV11-3, the J gene TRBJ2-1; 8 bases agree with TRBD1. Germline V CDR1 and CDR2: SGHNT, YENEEA. With 5 bases clipped from V and 4 bases from J, the junction kept 7 bases outside the gene matches. This CDR3 region has 15 residues. Here the CDR3 DNA reads TGTGCCAGCAGCCGGGGACAGGCTGTTTACAATGAGCAGTTCTTC. Amino acid sequence: CASSRGQAVYNEQFF.

This clonotype was detected ten times or more. With the library built for alpha chains, this beta chain is off target and its frequency is not meaningful. The J gene is TRBJ2-3, the V gene TRBV9; D tentatively reads TRBD1 or TRBD2 (5 bases each). This CDR3 is built from 16 residues. V gave up 0 bases and J gave up 8 bases, with 19 bases separating them. The germline V gene encodes CDR1 SGDLS and CDR2 YYNGEE. CDR3 residues: CASSVVPFVPGGTQYF. CDR3 DNA sequence: TGTGCCAGCAGCGTAGTGCCATTCGTTCCTGGGGGTACGCAGTATTTT.

This clonotype was seen ten or more times. Because this beta chain is a stray read in a library intended to capture alpha chains, its abundance should not be given much weight. The V gene is TRBV4-2, the J gene TRBJ1-1, with no clear D. Trimming removed 1 base at V and 11 bases at J, with 14 bases between. This CDR3 is built from 13 residues. Germline assignment: CDR1 LGHNA and CDR2 YNFKEQ. CDR3 in amino acids: CASSQALGLGAFF. The CDR3 DNA follows: TGTGCCAGCAGCCAAGCGTTGGGTTTGGGGGCTTTCTTT.

In its sample, this clonotype was seen many times. As an off-target read in a library built for alpha chains, this beta chain has a frequency of little significance. The CDR3 reads CASSMGGRLYGYTF. CDR3 nucleotide sequence: TGTGCCAGTAGTATGGGAGGACGGCTCTATGGCTACACCTTC. The rearrangement links TRBV19 to TRBJ1-2; D unresolved. Trimming removed 3 bases from V and 4 bases from J, with 12 bases in between. The CDR3 length is 14 residues. Germline lookup yields CDR1 LNHDA and CDR2 SQIVND (reference sequence). The full variable domain, rest sourced from reference TRBV19 and TRBJ1-2, is DGGITQSPKYLFRKEGQNVTLSCEQNLNHDAMYWYRQDPGQGLRLIYYSQIVNDFQKGDIAEGYSVSREKKESFPLTVTSAQKNPTAFYLCASSMGGRLYGYTFGSGTRLTVV.

This clonotype was recorded at least ten times. Because the library targeted alpha chains, this beta chain is an off-target read whose size means little. V usage is TRBV4-1 and J usage is TRBJ2-2, with 8 nucleotides matching TRBD1. This CDR3 has 16 amino acids. The V gene's germline CDR1 is MGHRA and CDR2 YSYEKL. V was clipped by 2 bases and J by 5 bases; unmatched bases: 7. This chain's CDR3 is CASSQIDRGWTGELFF. Written as DNA, the CDR3 is TGCGCCAGCAGCCAAATCGACAGGGGATGGACCGGGGAGCTGTTTTTT.

By proportion, this clonotype is medium-sized (0.01 to 0.1%). For a library built for alpha chains, this beta chain is a stray read; little rests on its size. The rearrangement links TRBV7-9 to TRBJ1-1; the D is unclear. This CDR3 region has 15 residues. V lost 5 bases, J lost 5 bases, and 18 bases lay in between. The germline gives CDR1 SEHNR, CDR2 FQNEAQ (reference sequence). The DNA for the CDR3 is TGTGCCAGCAGCCATCTATCGAACACCGTGACTGAAGCTTTCTTT. It specifies CASSHLSNTVTEAFF.

The sample holds many counts of this clonotype. With the library built for alpha chains, this beta chain is off target and its frequency is not meaningful. The rearrangement links TRBV18 to TRBJ2-3; 7 bases match TRBD1. The CDR3 is 15 residues long. Trimming took 5 bases from V and 2 from J; bases not matched to a gene: 7. Germline loops: CDR1 KGHSH, CDR2 LQKENI. The CDR3 protein is CASSSSGTVTDTQYF. The CDR3 nucleotides are TGTGCCAGCTCATCTTCCGGGACAGTCACAGATACGCAGTATTTT.

This clonotype was seen ten or more times. This beta chain was picked up by a library intended for alpha chains and is off target, so its count carries little meaning. This chain joins TRBV20-1 and TRBJ2-1; D unclear. Germline CDR1 and CDR2: DFQATT and SNEGSKA (reference sequence). This CDR3 region has 12 residues. Trimming removed 6 bases from V and 7 bases from J, with 13 bases in between. The CDR3 region has the DNA TGCAGTGCCCCTCGAGGATGGAATGAGCAGTTCTTC. It translates to CSAPRGWNEQFF.

This clonotype was detected ten times or more. This beta chain turned up in a library designed for alpha chains; as an off-target read, its abundance says little. The chain carries TRBV28 and TRBJ1-1; D gene unclear. The germline V and J ends were trimmed by 1 base and 1 base, with 10 bases remaining between them. CDR1 and CDR2 (germline): MDHEN, SYDVKM. The CDR3 consists of 15 residues. In nucleotides, the CDR3 is TGTGCCAGCAGTTTATTCAGTTCCTCGAACACTGAAGCTTTCTTT. It yields the protein CASSLFSSSNTEAFF.

Concerning this clonotype: Being off target in a library aimed at alpha chains, this beta chain has a size of little meaning. The J gene is TRBJ1-5, the V gene TRBV12-3 or TRBV12-4; no firm D call. The V gene lost 6 bases and the J gene lost 1 base, with 7 bases spanning the gap. The CDR3 has 13 residues. For the CDR3, the DNA is TGTGCCAGCAGCCTACCGAGCAATCAGCCCCAGCATTTT. This gives the protein CASSLPSNQPQHF.

This clonotype was observed at least ten times. Since it is a stray read in a library aimed at alpha chains, this beta chain has a size that is not meaningful. CDR3 in DNA: TGTGCCAGCAGCTTACCTACAGGGCCTGATGGCTACACCTTC. This gives the protein CASSLPTGPDGYTF. The chain has TRBV7-6 and TRBJ1-2; D might be TRBD1 (6 bases). This CDR3 region has 14 residues. The V gene lost 2 bases and the J gene lost 6 bases, with 13 bases spanning the gap. Germline lookup yields CDR1 SGHVS and CDR2 FNYEAQ.

This clonotype was counted ten times or more. With the library built for alpha chains, this beta chain is off target and its frequency is not meaningful. The V and J genes are TRBV12-3 or TRBV12-4 and TRBJ2-3; D is uncertain. Trimming removed 7 bases from V and 0 bases from J, with 5 bases in between. The CDR3 spans 12 residues. CDR3 amino acids: CASTRSTDTQYF. The CDR3, as DNA: TGTGCCAGCACGAGAAGCACAGATACGCAGTATTTT.

Ten or more counts support this clonotype. This beta chain represents an off-target read in a library built for alpha chains; its size is of limited meaning. The chain joins TRBV3-1 to TRBJ2-1, with 10 bases aligning to TRBD2. The CDR3 contains 16 residues. Trimming cost V 1 base and J 5 bases; bases outside gene matches: 5. Looked up from germline, CDR1 is LGHDT and CDR2 is YNNKEL (reference sequence). As DNA, the CDR3 is TGTGCCAGCAGCCAAGTGCTAGCGGGGGAAAACAATGAGCAGTTCTTC. Its protein product is CASSQVLAGENNEQFF.